One sample yielded the 5 T cell receptor beta chains listed below, sequenced in a study of beta chain features in type 1 diabetes. Of the isolated RNA, all was reverse transcribed, and so the sequenced material was expressed TCRB transcripts. This table comes from immunoSEQ multiplex PCR, and its TCRdb copy is limited to in-frame clones, with some not included. This sample has 400,000 to 550,000 clones, with around 10% found just once. Sequencing was done on a sample of naive CD4+ T cells from blood. All receptors derive from a woman between 18 and 30 years old in good health.

This chain joins TRBV7-2 and TRBJ2-3; TRBD1 might be the D (6 bases). The CDR3 contains 19 residues. Deletions cut 3 bases from V and 3 bases from J, with 25 bases between. CDR1 and CDR2 from the germline V gene are SGHTA and FQGNSA. In nucleotides, the CDR3 is TGTGCCAGCAGCTTCCCCAGGGGTGGCACAGGCTATCAGACAGATACGCAGTATTTT. It translates to CASSFPRGGTGYQTDTQYF.

The V and J genes are TRBV7-9 and TRBJ2-7, with a possible D match to TRBD2 (5 bases). Germline V gene lookup returns CDR1 SEHNR and CDR2 FQNEAQ (reference sequence). V shed 5 bases and J shed 6 bases, with 11 bases lying between them. This CDR3 region has 12 residues. CDR3 loop: CASSVQLGEQYF. In nucleotides, the CDR3 is TGTGCCAGCAGCGTTCAACTAGGCGAGCAGTACTTC.

This chain links TRBV29-1 with TRBJ2-1; 9 bases are a match to TRBD2. The CDR3 covers 14 residues. The V gene's germline CDR1 is SQVTM and CDR2 ANQGSEA. Trimming removed 7 bases from V and 7 bases from J; junction bases left unmatched: 11. CDR3 coding DNA: TGCAGCGGAGCAGGCGGGGGGGCTTGGAATGAGCAGTTCTTC. Translated, it gives CSGAGGGAWNEQFF.

This clone was seen only a few times. The chain is built from TRBV29-1 and TRBJ2-5, with D possibly TRBD1 on 5 matching bases. Trimming stripped 6 bases from V and 1 base from J, with 9 bases between. The germline V gene encodes CDR1 SQVTM and CDR2 ANQGSEA. The CDR3 loop spans 12 amino acids. The CDR3 reads CSVTAVQETQYF. CDR3 nucleotides: TGCAGCGTGACAGCAGTCCAAGAGACCCAGTACTTC.

Regarding this clone: At one end the junction does not follow the germline gene, possibly because of a read error. The chain has TRBV2 and TRBJ2-7; 9 bases are shared with TRBD1. Germline V gene data show CDR1 as SNHLY and CDR2 as FYNNEI. The CDR3 spans 15 residues. CDR3 nucleotides: TGTGCCAGCAGTGAATTTGGGACAGGGTCCTCCGAGCAGTACTTC. It translates to CASSEFGTGSSEQYF.